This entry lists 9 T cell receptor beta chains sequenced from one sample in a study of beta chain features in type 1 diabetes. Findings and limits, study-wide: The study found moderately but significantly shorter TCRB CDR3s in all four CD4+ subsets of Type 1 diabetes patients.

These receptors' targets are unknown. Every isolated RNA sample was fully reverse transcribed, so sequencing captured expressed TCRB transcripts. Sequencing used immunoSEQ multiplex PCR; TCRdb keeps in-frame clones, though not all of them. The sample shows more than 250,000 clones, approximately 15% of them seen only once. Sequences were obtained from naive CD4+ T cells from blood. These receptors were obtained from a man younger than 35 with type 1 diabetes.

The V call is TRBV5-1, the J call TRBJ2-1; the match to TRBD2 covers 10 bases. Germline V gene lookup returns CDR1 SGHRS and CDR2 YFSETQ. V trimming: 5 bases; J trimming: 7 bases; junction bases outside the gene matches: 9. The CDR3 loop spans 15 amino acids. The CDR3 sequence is CASSFGLAALNEQFF. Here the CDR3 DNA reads TGCGCCAGCAGTTTCGGACTAGCGGCACTAAATGAGCAGTTCTTC.

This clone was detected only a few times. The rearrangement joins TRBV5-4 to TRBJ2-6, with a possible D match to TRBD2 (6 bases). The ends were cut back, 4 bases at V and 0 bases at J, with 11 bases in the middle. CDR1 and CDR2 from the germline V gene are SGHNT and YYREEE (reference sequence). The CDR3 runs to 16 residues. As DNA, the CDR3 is TGTGCCAGCAGCGATTCGCGGGGCTCTGGGGCCAACGTCCTGACTTTC. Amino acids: CASSDSRGSGANVLTF.

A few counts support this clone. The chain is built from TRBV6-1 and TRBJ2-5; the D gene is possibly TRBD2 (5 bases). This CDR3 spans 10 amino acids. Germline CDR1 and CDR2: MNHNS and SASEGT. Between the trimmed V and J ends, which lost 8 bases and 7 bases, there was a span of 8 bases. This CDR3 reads CASEGGTQYF. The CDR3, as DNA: TGTGCCAGCGAGGGTGGGACCCAGTACTTC.

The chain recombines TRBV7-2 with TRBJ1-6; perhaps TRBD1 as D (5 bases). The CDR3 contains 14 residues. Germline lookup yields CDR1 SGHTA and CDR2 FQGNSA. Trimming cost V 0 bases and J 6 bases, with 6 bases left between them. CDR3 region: CASSLAGANSPLHF. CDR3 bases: TGTGCCAGCAGCTTAGCTGGGGCTAATTCACCCCTCCACTTT.

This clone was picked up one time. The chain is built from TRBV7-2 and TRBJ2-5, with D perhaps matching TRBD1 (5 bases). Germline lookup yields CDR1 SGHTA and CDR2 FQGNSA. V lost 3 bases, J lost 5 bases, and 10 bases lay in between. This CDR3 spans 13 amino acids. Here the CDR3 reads CASSFRVGETQYF. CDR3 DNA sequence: TGTGCCAGCAGCTTCAGGGTGGGGGAGACCCAGTACTTC. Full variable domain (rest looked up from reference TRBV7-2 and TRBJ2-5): GAGVSQSPSNKVTEKGKDVELRCDPISGHTALYWYRQSLGQGLEFLIYFQGNSAPDKSGLPSDRFSAERTGGSVSTLTIQRTQQEDSAVYLCASSFRVGETQYFGPGTRLLVL.

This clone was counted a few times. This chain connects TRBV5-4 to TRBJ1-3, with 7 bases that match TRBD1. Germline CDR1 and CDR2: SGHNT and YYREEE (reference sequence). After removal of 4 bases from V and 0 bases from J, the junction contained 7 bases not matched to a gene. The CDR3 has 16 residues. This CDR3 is CASSTGDSYSGNTIYF. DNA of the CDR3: TGTGCCAGCAGCACGGGGGACAGCTACTCTGGAAACACCATATATTTT.

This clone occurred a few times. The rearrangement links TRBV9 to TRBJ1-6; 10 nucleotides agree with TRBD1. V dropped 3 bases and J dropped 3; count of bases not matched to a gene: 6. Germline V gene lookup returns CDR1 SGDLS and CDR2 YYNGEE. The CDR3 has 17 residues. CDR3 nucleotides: TGTGCCAGCAGCGAGGGACAGGGGTTGAACTATAATTCACCCCTCCACTTT. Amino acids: CASSEGQGLNYNSPLHF.

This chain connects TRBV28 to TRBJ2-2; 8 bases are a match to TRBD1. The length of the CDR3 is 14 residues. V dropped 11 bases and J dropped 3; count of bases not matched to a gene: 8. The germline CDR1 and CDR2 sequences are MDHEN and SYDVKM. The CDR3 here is CAHGQGTHTGELFF. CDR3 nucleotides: TGTGCCCACGGACAGGGAACACACACCGGGGAGCTGTTTTTT. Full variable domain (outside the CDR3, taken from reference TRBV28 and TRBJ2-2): DVKVTQSSRYLVKRTGEKVFLECVQDMDHENMFWYRQDPGLGLRLIYFSYDVKMKEKGDIPEGYSVSREKKERFSLILESASTNQTSMYLCAHGQGTHTGELFFGEGSRLTVL.

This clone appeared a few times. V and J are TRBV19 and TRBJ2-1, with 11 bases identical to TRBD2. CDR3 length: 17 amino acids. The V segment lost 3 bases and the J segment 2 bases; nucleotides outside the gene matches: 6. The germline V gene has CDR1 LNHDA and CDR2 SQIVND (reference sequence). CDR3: CASSMVGLADPYNEQFF. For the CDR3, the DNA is TGTGCCAGTAGTATGGTGGGACTAGCGGACCCCTACAATGAGCAGTTCTTC.